The 17 T cell receptor beta chains in this list originate from one sample, sequenced in a study of tumor and adjacent non-tumor tissue in lung cancer. A modified ARM-PCR protocol with three rounds of nested PCR amplified TCRbeta. TCRdb redid the calling of the multiplex PCR reads with MiXCR, one entry per CDR3 protein. Of about 93,000 distinct CDR3 sequences listed, 67% were seen once; the top ten hold about 16%. RNA was extracted from bulk tissue without any cell sorting. The material sequenced was lung tumor tissue. These receptors all stem from a man in his fifties or sixties with non-small cell lung cancer.

This clonotype was seen repeatedly, ten times or more. The chain employs TRBV7-9 and TRBJ2-7; D not resolved. The V end was cut by 1 base, the J end by 3 bases, with 4 bases between. The germline gives CDR1 SEHNR, CDR2 FQNEAQ (reference sequence). This CDR3 spans 12 amino acids. The CDR3 bases are TGTGCCAGCAGCTTAGGCAGCTACGAGCAGTACTTC. Amino acids: CASSLGSYEQYF.

As for this clonotype: One end of the junction varies from germline; a read error may be responsible. The gene calls are TRBV6-2 or TRBV6-3 and TRBJ1-1; D is uncertain. The CDR3 is made up of 14 amino acids. Germline-derived CDR1 and CDR2 are MNHEY and SVGEGT. The CDR3 is CASSYREMNTEAIF. DNA of the CDR3: TGTGCCAGCAGTTACAGAGAAATGAACACTGAGGCTATCTTT.

This rearrangement joins TRBV6-5 to TRBJ2-2; unclear D gene. Germline V gene sequence: CDR1 MNHEY, CDR2 SVGAGI. CDR3 length: 13 amino acids. The CDR3, as DNA: TGTGGCAGTAGAAGAACTGGGACCGGGGAGCTGTTTTTT. Its protein product is CGSRRTGTGELFF.

As to this clonotype: One junction end disagrees with the germline gene, perhaps due to a read error. The chain recombines TRBV11-3 with TRBJ2-6; 7 positions agree with TRBD2. The CDR3 extends over 18 amino acids. In germline, CDR1 is SGHNT, CDR2 YENEEA. In nucleotides, the CDR3 is TGTGCCAGCAACGGAAGGACAAGCGGGACCTCTGGGGCCAATGTCCTGACTTTC. Amino acid sequence: CASNGRTSGTSGANVLTF. Full variable domain (rest looked up from reference TRBV11-3 and TRBJ2-6): EAGVVQSPRYKIIEKKQPVAFWCNPISGHNTLYWYLQNLGQGPELLIRYENEEAVDDSQLPKDRFSAERLKGVDSTLKIQPAELGDSAVYLCASNGRTSGTSGANVLTFGAGSRLTVL.

Notes on this clonotype: A much larger clone sits a single nucleotide away, making a read error possible. This chain links TRBV20-1 with TRBJ2-1, with TRBD2 identical over 10 bases. The CDR3 length is 17 residues. Germline V gives CDR1 DFQATT, CDR2 SNEGSKA (reference sequence). The CDR3 reads CSAKVYSGGYGYNVQFF. Here the CDR3 DNA reads TGCAGTGCTAAAGTTTATAGCGGGGGGTACGGCTACAATGTGCAGTTCTTC.

Of note for this clonotype: One junction end disagrees with the germline gene, perhaps due to a read error. The genes are TRBV11-2 and TRBJ2-3, with no clear D. The germline V gene encodes CDR1 SGHAT and CDR2 FQNNGV. The CDR3 contains 13 residues. CDR3 in amino acids: CASSSRPTYTQYF. CDR3 DNA: TGTGCCAGTAGCTCCCGACCCACATATACGCAGTATTTT.

This clonotype came up many times. The J gene is TRBJ1-2, the V gene TRBV6-1; 7 nucleotides line up with TRBD1. V lost 5 bases, J lost 3 bases, and 6 bases stayed unmatched. Germline V gene lookup returns CDR1 MNHNS and CDR2 SASEGT. The CDR3 length is 14 residues. The CDR3 bases are TGTGCCAGCAGTCTGACAGGGAGAGACTATGGCTACACCTTC. Amino acids: CASSLTGRDYGYTF.

About this clonotype: The junction departs from the called germline gene at one end, perhaps through a read error. This chain connects TRBV11-2 to TRBJ2-7; no reliable D call. The length of the CDR3 is 13 residues. Per the germline V gene, CDR1 is SGHAT and CDR2 is FQNNGV. The CDR3 nucleotides read TGTGCCAGCAGCGTCTTACAATTATACGAGCAGAACTTC. Amino acids: CASSVLQLYEQNF.

Ten or more counts support this clonotype. The chain employs TRBV29-1 and TRBJ1-2; D not certain. V dropped 2 bases and J dropped 5 bases, with 6 bases sitting between them. The CDR3 has 11 amino acids. Germline V gene lookup returns CDR1 SQVTM and CDR2 ANQGSEA. CDR3 coding DNA: TGCAGCGTTGAAAGCGGTTATGGCTACACCTTC. This gives the protein CSVESGYGYTF.

Regarding this clonotype: The junction differs from germline at one of its ends, possibly a read error. This chain connects TRBV4-2 to TRBJ2-1; 12 bases map to TRBD2. Germline V lookup: CDR1 LGHNA, CDR2 YNFKEQ. The CDR3 runs 18 residues. As DNA, the CDR3 is TGTGTCAGCAGCCATCATCTTCGACTAGCGGGAGAAGCGAATGAGCAGTTCTTC. Protein sequence: CVSSHHLRLAGEANEQFF.

With respect to this clonotype: A much larger clone is a single base away; this may be a read error. J is TRBJ1-2 and V is TRBV28; 9 nucleotides align to TRBD1. The CDR3 loop spans 14 amino acids. V dropped 4 bases and J dropped 7; count of bases not matched to a gene: 7. Germline V gene lookup returns CDR1 MDHEN and CDR2 SYDVKM. This CDR3 is CASSSGTGTLGYTF. In nucleotides, the CDR3 is TGTGCCAGCAGTTCTGGGACAGGGACTCTTGGCTACACCTTC.

V usage is TRBV6-6 and J usage is TRBJ2-1; D remains unclear. Germline V gene lookup returns CDR1 MNHNY and CDR2 SVGAGI (reference sequence). The length of the CDR3 is 14 residues. V was trimmed by 6 bases and J by 4 bases, leaving 13 bases between them. The CDR3 coding sequence is TGTGCCAGCAGGGGTCCCATCTCATACAATGAGCAGTTCTTC. Translation: CASRGPISYNEQFF.

In the case of this clonotype: At one end the junction does not follow the germline gene, possibly because of a read error. V usage is TRBV7-9 and J usage is TRBJ1-4, with a possible D match to TRBD1 (5 bases). The CDR3 is 11 amino acids. Looked up from germline, CDR1 is SEHNR and CDR2 is FQNEAQ (reference sequence). The DNA of the CDR3 is TGTGCCAGCAGCAGTCCAGGGCCAGGGACGTTT. Translated: CASSSPGPGTF.

In the case of this clonotype: Germline and junction disagree at one end, which may indicate a read error. This chain links TRBV29-1 with TRBJ2-1; 9 bases map to TRBD2. The CDR3 extends over 16 amino acids. Germline V lookup: CDR1 SQVTM, CDR2 ANQGSEA. This chain's CDR3 is CSVEIRTSEAYSEKFF. As DNA, the CDR3 is TGCAGCGTCGAAATAAGGACTAGCGAAGCCTACAGTGAGAAGTTCTTT.

This CDR3 reads CASSGGMSTEAFF. CDR3 DNA: TGTGCCAGCAGTGGGGGGATGAGCACTGAAGCTTTCTTT. The chain uses TRBV2 and TRBJ1-1, with a tentative D call TRBD1 (5 bases). The V and J ends lost 4 bases and 4 bases respectively, with 10 bases between them. The CDR3 totals 13 residues. CDR1 and CDR2 (germline): SNHLY, FYNNEI.

Turning to this clonotype: The CDR3 carries no conserved terminal phenylalanine or tryptophan, so it likely arises from a read error. No DNA is shown, since the ends of the CDR3 on it are uncertain; the CDR3 is the one TCRdb lists. This rearrangement joins TRBV11-1 to TRBJ2-1; TRBD2 is taken as the D call from the table, unchecked against the DNA. The CDR3 is 18 amino acids in total, end residues counted. Per germline, CDR1 SGHAT and CDR2 FQDESV (reference sequence). This chain's CDR3 is CASSLMGRTSGRPNVQSY.

This clonotype appeared many times. This chain joins TRBV2 and TRBJ2-1; TRBD1 agrees at 9 bases. The CDR3 extends over 15 amino acids. The J segment lost 9 bases and the V segment lost 7 bases, leaving 13 bases of the junction unmatched. Germline-derived CDR1 and CDR2 are SNHLY and FYNNEI. CDR3 in amino acids: CASKTETGGSGEQFF. The CDR3 DNA reads TGTGCCAGCAAGACGGAGACAGGGGGTTCTGGTGAGCAGTTCTTC.